The rows below give T cell receptor beta chains drawn from one sample of a study of CD4 T cells in relation to SARS-CoV-2 and coronaviruses. For these TCRs, the target antigens are not known. Clones were read by immunoSEQ multiplex PCR, and TCRdb kept only the in-frame ones, dropping some. The table records 15,000 to 25,000 clones, 60% to 80% of them present only once. Source material: CD4+ T cells from PBMCs, cultured in vitro. All receptors derive from a human donor in good health. Both conserved end residues are part of each CDR3. The D gene is left open where the match is weak. Clone size, where shown, is once, few, many, or a class for clones that have expanded.

V gene	J gene	D gene	clone size	CDR3 protein	CDR3 DNA
TRBV6-5	TRBJ2-7	TRBD2	-	CASTLPGGREQYF	TGTGCCAGCACCTTACCGGGGGGGCGCGAGCAGTACTTC
TRBV5-1	TRBJ1-2	-	-	CASSLQGANYGYTF	TGCGCCAGCAGCTTACAGGGAGCCAACTATGGCTACACCTTC
TRBV7-3	TRBJ2-2	-	-	CASSLLGGAANTGELFF	TGTGCCAGCAGCTTATTAGGGGGAGCGGCGAACACCGGGGAGCTGTTTTTT
TRBV24-1	TRBJ2-1	TRBD2	-	CATSDVTSGSSYNEQFF	TGTGCCACCAGTGATGTGACTAGCGGGAGCTCCTACAATGAGCAGTTCTTC
TRBV19	TRBJ1-1	-	-	CASSVQGLSTEAFF	TGTGCCAGTAGTGTTCAGGGGTTGAGCACTGAAGCTTTCTTT
TRBV23-1	TRBJ2-7	TRBD2	-	CASRGGGGWEQYF	TGCGCCAGCAGGGGAGGCGGGGGATGGGAGCAGTACTTC
TRBV23-1	TRBJ1-1	-	few	CASSPGASGGGAFF	TGCGCCAGCAGTCCGGGGGCTTCCGGAGGGGGAGCTTTCTTT
TRBV9	TRBJ2-2	-	-	CASSASRRANTGELFF	TGTGCCAGCAGTGCCTCAAGGAGAGCGAACACCGGGGAGCTGTTTTTT
TRBV11-3	TRBJ1-2	-	-	CASSFDSTSYGYTF	TGTGCCAGCAGCTTTGACAGTACTTCATATGGCTACACCTTC
TRBV7-3	TRBJ2-5	TRBD1	-	CASRTGTGGRETQYF	TGTGCCAGCAGGACCGGGACAGGGGGCCGAGAGACCCAGTACTTC
TRBV25-1	TRBJ2-5	-	-	CASSTGSQETQYF	TGTGCCAGCTCCACGGGTAGCCAAGAGACCCAGTACTTC
TRBV9	TRBJ2-1	TRBD2	-	CASSPTSGIPGNEQFF	TGTGCCAGCAGCCCTACCAGCGGGATCCCCGGGAATGAGCAGTTCTTC
TRBV6-5	TRBJ2-3	-	once	CASSSPGQADTQYF	TGTGCCAGCAGCTCCCCGGGGCAGGCGGATACGCAGTATTTT
TRBV10-3	TRBJ2-2	-	few	CAISAVGTPANTGELFF	TGTGCCATCAGTGCGGTCGGGACGCCTGCGAACACCGGGGAGCTGTTTTTT
TRBV5-1	TRBJ2-5	-	-	CASSWDAQETQYF	TGCGCCAGCAGCTGGGACGCTCAAGAGACCCAGTACTTC
TRBV4-3	TRBJ1-2	TRBD1	few	CASSQRIGTVGGYTF	TGCGCCAGCAGCCAAAGGATAGGGACAGTCGGCGGCTACACCTTC
TRBV11-2	TRBJ2-5	TRBD2	-	CASSYSLAGGRETQYF	TGTGCCAGCAGTTACTCCCTAGCGGGGGGGCGGGAGACCCAGTACTTC
TRBV7-8	TRBJ1-4	TRBD1	-	CASSLAGQGEKLFF	TGTGCCAGCAGCTTAGCGGGACAGGGGGAAAAACTGTTTTTT
TRBV30	TRBJ2-7	TRBD1	-	CAWGTEFYEQYF	TGTGCCTGGGGGACAGAATTCTACGAGCAGTACTTC
TRBV5-4	TRBJ1-1	-	-	CASSLGGVGTEAFF	TGTGCCAGCAGCTTGGGGGGGGTAGGTACTGAAGCTTTCTTT
TRBV28	TRBJ2-7	TRBD2	-	CASILRGGGHEQYF	TGTGCCAGCATTCTCCGGGGGGGCGGCCACGAGCAGTACTTC
TRBV5-6	TRBJ1-3	-	few	CASSWGSSGNTIYF	TGTGCCAGCAGCTGGGGGAGCTCTGGAAACACCATATATTTT
TRBV30	TRBJ1-2	-	-	CAWSAGLRYGYTF	TGTGCCTGGAGTGCGGGGCTTCGGTATGGCTACACCTTC
TRBV7-8	TRBJ1-2	-	-	CASSLYRDNPNYGYTF	TGTGCCAGCAGCTTATACCGGGACAACCCAAACTATGGCTACACCTTC
TRBV6-5	TRBJ1-3	-	-	CASGSSGNTIYF	TGTGCCAGCGGGAGCTCTGGAAACACCATATATTTT
TRBV7-2	TRBJ2-7	TRBD2	-	CASSLAFGWSGRATYEQYF	TGTGCCAGCAGCTTAGCGTTTGGTTGGAGCGGGAGGGCCACGTACGAGCAGTACTTC
TRBV5-1	TRBJ1-2	TRBD1	-	CASSFLAGQSYGYTF	TGCGCCAGCAGCTTCTTGGCGGGACAGTCTTATGGCTACACCTTC
TRBV7-9	TRBJ2-7	TRBD1	-	CASSLVLTGGTYEQYF	TGTGCCAGCAGCTTAGTCCTGACAGGGGGCACCTACGAGCAGTACTTC
TRBV10-2	TRBJ2-1	-	-	CASSEFGGSYNEQFF	TGCGCCAGCAGTGAGTTTGGGGGATCCTACAATGAGCAGTTCTTC